The rows below give T cell receptor beta chains drawn from one sample of a study of healthy donors' naive CD4 and CD8 T cells. Via MiXCR, TCRdb re-called the reads, giving one row per CDR3 protein. The repertoire consists of some 190,000 distinct CDR3 sequences, with 65% to 75% occurring once and the leading ten covering about 2.1%. Sequencing was performed on naive CD4+ and CD8+ T cells sorted from blood, pooled from several donors. These receptors were obtained from a pool of human donors in good health; the sample pools cells from several healthy donors. Each CDR3 is given with its conserved first and last residue. D genes are given only for firm matches. Rows may omit the clone size; those that give it use once, few, many or a size class.

v_gene: TRBV5-5; d_gene: TRBD1; abundance: NA; j_gene: TRBJ2-7; CDR3nt: TGTGCCAGCAGGCCGGGACAGGGGAAGTACGAGCAGTACTTC; CDR3aa: CASRPGQGKYEQYF
v_gene: TRBV6-2/TRBV6-3; d_gene: NA; abundance: few; j_gene: TRBJ1-2; CDR3nt: TGTGCCAGCAGTTACTATTATCCGCAGGAGTCGGCGAACTATGGCTACACCTTC; CDR3aa: CASSYYYPQESANYGYTF
v_gene: TRBV29-1; d_gene: TRBD2; abundance: NA; j_gene: TRBJ2-1; CDR3nt: TGCAGCGTTAGGTGGGAGGGCATCTACAATGAGCAGTTCTTC; CDR3aa: CSVRWEGIYNEQFF
v_gene: TRBV24-1; d_gene: NA; abundance: few; j_gene: TRBJ2-2; CDR3nt: TGTGCCACCAGTATAGCCTCGAACACCGGGGAGCTGTTTTTT; CDR3aa: CATSIASNTGELFF
v_gene: TRBV12-3/TRBV12-4; d_gene: NA; abundance: NA; j_gene: TRBJ2-5; CDR3nt: TGTGCCAGCAGTTTCCCGTCGCAGATCGAGACCCAGTACTTC; CDR3aa: CASSFPSQIETQYF
v_gene: TRBV20-1; d_gene: NA; abundance: NA; j_gene: TRBJ2-7; CDR3nt: TGCAGTGCTAGAGATCGCCTCGGCCCCTACGAGCAGTACTTC; CDR3aa: CSARDRLGPYEQYF
v_gene: TRBV29-1; d_gene: NA; abundance: NA; j_gene: TRBJ2-7; CDR3nt: TGCAGCGCCTCGACAGGCGCCTCCTACGAGCAGTACTTC; CDR3aa: CSASTGASYEQYF
v_gene: TRBV29-1; d_gene: NA; abundance: NA; j_gene: TRBJ1-1; CDR3nt: TGCAGCGTTGAAGGGGCATCGGGGGACACTGAAGCTTTCTTT; CDR3aa: CSVEGASGDTEAFF
v_gene: TRBV29-1; d_gene: NA; abundance: few; j_gene: TRBJ2-3; CDR3nt: TGCAGCGTTGAGGGCAGCCGCACAGATACGCAGTATTTT; CDR3aa: CSVEGSRTDTQYF
v_gene: TRBV6-5; d_gene: NA; abundance: NA; j_gene: TRBJ2-7; CDR3nt: TGTGCCAGCAGTTACGCACAGGAGTCCTACGAGCAGTACTTC; CDR3aa: CASSYAQESYEQYF
v_gene: TRBV2; d_gene: NA; abundance: NA; j_gene: TRBJ2-2; CDR3nt: TGTGCCAGCTCGTCGGTCGGGGAGCTGTTTTTT; CDR3aa: CASSSVGELFF
v_gene: TRBV29-1; d_gene: NA; abundance: once; j_gene: TRBJ2-5; CDR3nt: TGCAGCGTTTCCCAGCGGGCCCAAGAGACCCAGTACTTC; CDR3aa: CSVSQRAQETQYF
v_gene: TRBV4-1; d_gene: TRBD1; abundance: once; j_gene: TRBJ1-6; CDR3nt: TGCGCCAGCAGACAGGGGGAGGAATCACCCCTCCACTTT; CDR3aa: CASRQGEESPLHF
v_gene: TRBV6-5; d_gene: NA; abundance: NA; j_gene: TRBJ1-1; CDR3nt: TGTGCCAGCAGTTACGGACGGAGGACTGAAGCTTTCTTT; CDR3aa: CASSYGRRTEAFF
v_gene: TRBV29-1; d_gene: TRBD2; abundance: NA; j_gene: TRBJ2-7; CDR3nt: TGCAGCGTAGCGGGGGCCCTTAACTACGAGCAGTACTTC; CDR3aa: CSVAGALNYEQYF
v_gene: TRBV29-1; d_gene: NA; abundance: NA; j_gene: TRBJ2-7; CDR3nt: TGCAGCGCCATGGGACGTAACTACGAGCAGTACTTC; CDR3aa: CSAMGRNYEQYF
v_gene: TRBV29-1; d_gene: NA; abundance: NA; j_gene: TRBJ2-7; CDR3nt: TGCAGCGTTGGTCGGCAGCAGAGCCTCTACGAGCAGTACTTC; CDR3aa: CSVGRQQSLYEQYF
v_gene: TRBV14; d_gene: NA; abundance: NA; j_gene: TRBJ2-1; CDR3nt: TGTGCCAGCAGCCAGCACCCCGTCGCTAGCAGGGACAATGAGCAGTTCTTC; CDR3aa: CASSQHPVASRDNEQFF
v_gene: TRBV27; d_gene: TRBD1; abundance: NA; j_gene: TRBJ2-1; CDR3nt: TGTGCCAGCAGTCTGGACAGGGTGGGCAATGAGCAGTTCTTC; CDR3aa: CASSLDRVGNEQFF
v_gene: TRBV29-1; d_gene: NA; abundance: NA; j_gene: TRBJ1-5; CDR3nt: TGCAGCGTTGCAGAGAATAGCAATCAGCCCCAGCATTTT; CDR3aa: CSVAENSNQPQHF
v_gene: TRBV5-5; d_gene: TRBD1; abundance: few; j_gene: TRBJ1-6; CDR3nt: TGTGCCAGCTTCGGGACAGGGGGCTCCTATAATTCACCCCTCCACTTT; CDR3aa: CASFGTGGSYNSPLHF
v_gene: TRBV19; d_gene: TRBD1; abundance: once; j_gene: TRBJ1-5; CDR3nt: TGTGCCAGTAGTATCCTGGACAGGGGTGGTCAGCCCCAGCATTTT; CDR3aa: CASSILDRGGQPQHF
v_gene: TRBV6-1; d_gene: TRBD1; abundance: NA; j_gene: TRBJ1-5; CDR3nt: TGTGCCAGCACCCTAAGGGACAGGGGCAATCAGCCCCAGCATTTT; CDR3aa: CASTLRDRGNQPQHF
v_gene: TRBV6-6; d_gene: NA; abundance: few; j_gene: TRBJ2-7; CDR3nt: TGTGCCAGCAGTTACCAGGCTAGCACCTACTACGAGCAGTACTTC; CDR3aa: CASSYQASTYYEQYF
v_gene: TRBV30; d_gene: NA; abundance: NA; j_gene: TRBJ1-1; CDR3nt: TGTGCCTGGAGTGCTGGGACAAAGGCTGAAGCTTTCTTT; CDR3aa: CAWSAGTKAEAFF
v_gene: TRBV27; d_gene: NA; abundance: NA; j_gene: TRBJ1-2; CDR3nt: TGTGCCAGCGGGTTCCCGGGAGCTAACTATGGCTACACCTTC; CDR3aa: CASGFPGANYGYTF
v_gene: TRBV29-1; d_gene: NA; abundance: few; j_gene: TRBJ1-1; CDR3nt: TGCAGCGTTGTCCGGGGAAGAGGCACTGAAGCTTTCTTT; CDR3aa: CSVVRGRGTEAFF
v_gene: TRBV5-1; d_gene: NA; abundance: NA; j_gene: TRBJ2-7; CDR3nt: TGCGCCAGCAGAGCAGGGTCCTACGAGCAGTACTTC; CDR3aa: CASRAGSYEQYF
v_gene: TRBV5-6; d_gene: NA; abundance: NA; j_gene: TRBJ2-7; CDR3nt: TGTGCCAGCAGCTTGGAAGACCTTACCTACGAGCAGTACTTC; CDR3aa: CASSLEDLTYEQYF
v_gene: TRBV29-1; d_gene: NA; abundance: NA; j_gene: TRBJ2-4; CDR3nt: TGCAGCGTTGTTCAGGGGCCAGCGAGATCCAAAAACATTCAGTACTTC; CDR3aa: CSVVQGPARSKNIQYF
v_gene: TRBV6-2/TRBV6-3; d_gene: NA; abundance: NA; j_gene: TRBJ2-3; CDR3nt: TGTGCCAGCAGTCCAGCCGCGACAGATACGCAGTATTTT; CDR3aa: CASSPAATDTQYF
v_gene: TRBV4-1; d_gene: NA; abundance: NA; j_gene: TRBJ2-3; CDR3nt: TGCGCCAGCAGCCCCCTTCCGGGGCTTAGCACAGATACGCAGTATTTT; CDR3aa: CASSPLPGLSTDTQYF
v_gene: TRBV20-1; d_gene: TRBD1; abundance: NA; j_gene: TRBJ2-1; CDR3nt: TGCAGTGCTTTGACAGGGCCCTACAATGAGCAGTTCTTC; CDR3aa: CSALTGPYNEQFF
v_gene: TRBV5-1; d_gene: TRBD2; abundance: NA; j_gene: TRBJ2-2; CDR3nt: TGCGCCAGCAGCTCTTTAGCGGGGAACACCGGGGAGCTGTTTTTT; CDR3aa: CASSSLAGNTGELFF
v_gene: TRBV5-1; d_gene: TRBD2; abundance: NA; j_gene: TRBJ2-1; CDR3nt: TGCGCCAGCAGCTACGGGACTAGCGGGTCTGGAGAGCAGTTCTTC; CDR3aa: CASSYGTSGSGEQFF
v_gene: TRBV6-6; d_gene: TRBD2; abundance: NA; j_gene: TRBJ2-1; CDR3nt: TGTGCCAGCAGCCAAGGACTAGCGGGAGACCCCTACAATGAGCAGTTCTTC; CDR3aa: CASSQGLAGDPYNEQFF
v_gene: TRBV29-1; d_gene: NA; abundance: NA; j_gene: TRBJ2-7; CDR3nt: TGCAGCGTTGCTCAGGGTCCCGGGTTGAACGAGCAGTACTTC; CDR3aa: CSVAQGPGLNEQYF
v_gene: TRBV29-1; d_gene: NA; abundance: NA; j_gene: TRBJ2-2; CDR3nt: TGCAGCGTTGAGGATAGCGCGAACACCGGGGAGCTGTTTTTT; CDR3aa: CSVEDSANTGELFF
v_gene: TRBV19; d_gene: NA; abundance: NA; j_gene: TRBJ1-6; CDR3nt: TGTGCCAGTAGTGGGGGGCGCGGCAATTCACCCCTCCACTTT; CDR3aa: CASSGGRGNSPLHF
v_gene: TRBV10-3; d_gene: NA; abundance: NA; j_gene: TRBJ2-3; CDR3nt: TGTGCCATCCTAGAAACTAGCACAGATACGCAGTATTTT; CDR3aa: CAILETSTDTQYF
v_gene: TRBV27; d_gene: NA; abundance: few; j_gene: TRBJ1-1; CDR3nt: TGTGCCAGCAGTTTACCAGGGAACACTGAAGCTTTCTTT; CDR3aa: CASSLPGNTEAFF
v_gene: TRBV5-1; d_gene: TRBD1; abundance: NA; j_gene: TRBJ2-7; CDR3nt: TGCGCCAGCAGCATGGGACAGGGGTACTACGAGCAGTACTTC; CDR3aa: CASSMGQGYYEQYF
v_gene: TRBV29-1; d_gene: TRBD1; abundance: once; j_gene: TRBJ2-5; CDR3nt: TGCAGCGTTGGGATATCGGGACAGACCCAAGAGACCCAGTACTTC; CDR3aa: CSVGISGQTQETQYF
v_gene: TRBV29-1; d_gene: TRBD2; abundance: NA; j_gene: TRBJ2-1; CDR3nt: TGCAGCGCTTACGGGACTAGCGGGAGTGAGCAGTTCTTC; CDR3aa: CSAYGTSGSEQFF
v_gene: TRBV6-5; d_gene: NA; abundance: few; j_gene: TRBJ2-7; CDR3nt: TGTGCCAGCTTAAGTATGGACGAGCAGTACTTC; CDR3aa: CASLSMDEQYF
v_gene: TRBV29-1; d_gene: NA; abundance: few; j_gene: TRBJ2-1; CDR3nt: TGCAGCGTTGAATGGAGAACACCATACAATGAGCAGTTCTTC; CDR3aa: CSVEWRTPYNEQFF
v_gene: TRBV6-1; d_gene: TRBD1; abundance: once; j_gene: TRBJ2-7; CDR3nt: TGTGCCAGCAGTGAATGGGACAGGGGTTACGAGCAGTACTTC; CDR3aa: CASSEWDRGYEQYF
v_gene: TRBV7-9; d_gene: NA; abundance: few; j_gene: TRBJ2-5; CDR3nt: TGTGCCAGCAGCCTGAGGACCCAAGAGACCCAGTACTTC; CDR3aa: CASSLRTQETQYF